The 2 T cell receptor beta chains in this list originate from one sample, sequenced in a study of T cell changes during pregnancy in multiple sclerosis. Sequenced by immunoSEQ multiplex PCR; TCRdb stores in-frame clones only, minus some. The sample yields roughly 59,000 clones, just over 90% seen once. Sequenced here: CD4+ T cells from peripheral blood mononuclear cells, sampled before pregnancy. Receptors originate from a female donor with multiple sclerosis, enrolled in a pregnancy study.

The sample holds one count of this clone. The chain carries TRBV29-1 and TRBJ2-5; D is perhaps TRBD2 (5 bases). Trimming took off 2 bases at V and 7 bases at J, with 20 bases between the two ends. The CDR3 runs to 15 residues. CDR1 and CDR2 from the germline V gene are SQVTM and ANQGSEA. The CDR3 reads CSVEPVYELAGTQYF. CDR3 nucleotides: TGCAGCGTTGAACCGGTTTATGAGTTGGCGGGGACCCAGTACTTC.

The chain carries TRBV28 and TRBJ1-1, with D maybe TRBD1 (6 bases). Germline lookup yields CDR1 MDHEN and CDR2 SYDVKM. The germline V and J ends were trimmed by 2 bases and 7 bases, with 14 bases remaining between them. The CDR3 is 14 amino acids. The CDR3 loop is CASSLGGGLGEAFF. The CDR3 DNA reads TGTGCCAGCAGTTTAGGGGGCGGTTTGGGTGAAGCTTTCTTT.